Each of the 20 T cell receptor beta chains below was sequenced from the same sample in a study of CD8+CD57+ T cells in acquired aplastic anemia. TCR beta VDJ combinations and CDR3 sequences were profiled from genomic DNA. TCRdb used MiXCR to reprocess the reads, holding one entry per CDR3 protein. Of around 500,000 distinct CDR3 sequences in the sample, around 30% were seen once. In patients chosen for sequencing, flow cytometry had shown CD8+CD57+ cell expansion. Sequenced: sorted CD4+, CD8+, or CD8+CD57+ T cells (not recorded which) from PBMCs. The receptors were sampled from a human donor with aplastic anemia.

Here the CDR3 DNA reads TGTGCCACCCGGACAGGGGCCTCCTACGAGCAGTACTTC. Protein sequence: CATRTGASYEQYF. The rearrangement joins TRBV19 to TRBJ2-7, with TRBD1 identical over 9 bases. Per germline, CDR1 LNHDA and CDR2 SQIVND (reference sequence). Unmatched junction bases numbered 4, after V lost 10 bases and J lost 0 bases. The CDR3 is 13 amino acids.

This chain joins TRBV2 and TRBJ2-3; no reliable D call. V gave up 5 bases and J gave up 1 base, with 13 bases separating them. The germline CDR1 and CDR2 sequences are SNHLY and FYNNEI. This CDR3 region has 15 residues. Written as DNA, the CDR3 is TGTGCCAGCAGTCCCCTGCCGCAGGGCACAGATACGCAGTATTTT. Protein product: CASSPLPQGTDTQYF.

The chain uses TRBV10-3 and TRBJ1-2; 7 bases map to TRBD1. Unmatched junction bases numbered 4, after V lost 2 bases and J lost 4 bases. Germline V gene data show CDR1 as ENHRY and CDR2 as SYGVKD. The CDR3 is made up of 14 amino acids. The CDR3 sequence is CAISEGQALYGYTF. Here the CDR3 DNA reads TGTGCCATCAGTGAGGGACAGGCGCTCTATGGCTACACCTTC.

There are many counts of this clonotype. The chain recombines TRBV7-9 with TRBJ2-3; possibly TRBD1 for D (7 bases). This CDR3 is built from 10 residues. From germline, CDR1 is SEHNR and CDR2 FQNEAQ (reference sequence). Trimming cost V 11 bases and J 12 bases, with 15 bases left between them. In DNA form, the CDR3 reads TGTGCCCACGGGGGACAGTTACAGTATTTT. This codes for CAHGGQLQYF.

This clonotype was observed many times. The V and J genes are TRBV29-1 and TRBJ1-1, with D possibly TRBD1 on 5 matching bases. The CDR3 length is 14 residues. The germline V and J ends were trimmed by 4 bases and 3 bases, with 15 bases remaining between them. Germline V lookup: CDR1 SQVTM, CDR2 ANQGSEA. The CDR3 coding sequence is TGCAGCGTTGCCCTCCTCAGGGTTGACACTGAAGCTTTCTTT. Amino acid sequence: CSVALLRVDTEAFF.

The rearrangement joins TRBV12-3 or TRBV12-4 to TRBJ1-1; the match to TRBD1 covers 8 bases. The CDR3 totals 14 residues. The trim removed 6 bases at V and 5 bases at J, leaving 8 bases unmatched. In DNA, the CDR3 is TGTGCCAGCAGAGACAGGGGTTTAGAGACTGAAGCTTTCTTT. Protein product: CASRDRGLETEAFF.

This clonotype was seen a handful of times. A much larger clone lies one base from this, so it may be a read error. The CDR3 sequence: CASSVGQEDTIYF. CDR3 nucleotides: TGTGCCAGCAGCGTCGGACAAGAAGACACCATATATTTT. This chain links TRBV9 with TRBJ1-3, with D possibly TRBD1 on 5 matching bases. V lost 2 bases and J lost 8, with 11 bases in between. The CDR3 totals 13 residues. CDR1 and CDR2 from the germline V gene are SGDLS and YYNGEE.

This clonotype was counted many times. V and J are TRBV20-1 and TRBJ2-7, with D maybe TRBD2 (6 bases). V lost 4 bases and J lost 3, with 10 bases in between. Germline V gives CDR1 DFQATT, CDR2 SNEGSKA (reference sequence). The CDR3 is 12 residues long. CDR3 nucleotides: TGCAGTGCTACCCGGGACTTCTACGAGCAGTACTTC. It is translated as CSATRDFYEQYF.

Ten or more counts support this clonotype. J is TRBJ1-2 and V is TRBV9; 7 positions agree with TRBD1. Germline CDR1 reads SGDLS; CDR2 reads YYNGEE. This CDR3 is 15 amino acids long. J gave up 2 bases and V 1 base, and 5 bases lay outside the gene matches. In nucleotides, the CDR3 is TGTGCCAGCAGCGTATCAGGGGGAATAAACTATGGCTACACCTTC. It translates to CASSVSGGINYGYTF.

There are a few counts of this clonotype. The chain joins TRBV10-1 to TRBJ1-2, with 10 bases identical to TRBD1. This CDR3 has 13 residues. J lost 8 bases, V lost 5 bases, and 5 bases had no gene match. Germline lookup yields CDR1 WNHNN and CDR2 SYGVQD (reference sequence). The CDR3 here is CASSRDRGVGYTF. Written as DNA, the CDR3 is TGCGCCAGCAGTCGGGACAGGGGCGTCGGCTACACCTTC.

In its sample, this clonotype was seen a few times. The chain combines TRBV5-6 with TRBJ2-7; D is possibly TRBD1 (6 bases). Germline loops: CDR1 SGHDT, CDR2 YYEEEE. The CDR3 spans 19 residues. Deletions cut 1 base from V and 6 bases from J, with 29 bases between. The CDR3 here is CASSLFASGGSQRSAEQYF. In nucleotides, the CDR3 is TGTGCCAGCAGCTTGTTTGCTAGTGGGGGCTCTCAGAGGTCCGCCGAGCAGTACTTC.

J is TRBJ2-7 and V is TRBV5-1; D call uncertain. The germline gives CDR1 SGHRS, CDR2 YFSETQ. Trimming shortened V by 5 bases and J by 2 bases, and 17 bases separated the two germline ends. This CDR3 spans 15 amino acids. The DNA for the CDR3 is TGCGCCAGCAGGCTCGTCTTACAGACAACCTACGAGCAGTACTTC. Translated, it gives CASRLVLQTTYEQYF.

This clonotype was observed at least ten times. The chain recombines TRBV20-1 with TRBJ2-7; D is perhaps TRBD2 (6 bases). Germline V gene lookup returns CDR1 DFQATT and CDR2 SNEGSKA (reference sequence). V lost 4 bases and J 0 bases, leaving 13 bases between the germline ends. The CDR3 contains 14 residues. The CDR3 sequence is CSATGLPHSYEQYF. The DNA of the CDR3 is TGCAGTGCTACCGGACTACCCCACTCCTACGAGCAGTACTTC.

This clonotype was picked up a small number of times. The chain combines TRBV2 with TRBJ2-1; either TRBD1 or TRBD2 may fit D (5 bases each). There are 15 residues in the CDR3. Germline CDR1 is SNHLY and CDR2 is FYNNEI. With 6 bases removed from V and 2 bases from J, the gap between germline ends came to 14 bases. The CDR3 sequence is CASRSGTLTYNEQFF. The CDR3 DNA sequence: TGTGCCAGCAGATCCGGGACGCTCACCTACAATGAGCAGTTCTTC.

The V gene is TRBV19, the J gene TRBJ1-2; D remains ambiguous. The V and J ends lost 7 bases and 1 base respectively, with 10 bases between them. The CDR3 consists of 13 residues. Germline-derived CDR1 and CDR2 are LNHDA and SQIVND (reference sequence). This CDR3 reads CASTPLHNYGYTF. In DNA form, the CDR3 reads TGTGCCAGTACTCCCCTCCATAACTATGGCTACACCTTC.

Comments on this clonotype: Just one base apart from a much larger clone, this may be a read error. The chain combines TRBV24-1 with TRBJ2-1; perhaps TRBD2 as D (5 bases). CDR3 length: 15 amino acids. The germline V gene encodes CDR1 KGHDR and CDR2 SFDVKD. V was cut by 11 bases and J by 3 bases, with 19 bases left in between. CDR3 DNA: TGTGCCAGCAGCGTAGCTGACGGGAACTACAATGAGCAGTTCTTC. It codes for CASSVADGNYNEQFF.

The chain joins TRBV20-1 to TRBJ2-3; 8 bases line up with TRBD2. The J segment lost 2 bases and the V segment lost 3 bases, leaving 7 bases of the junction unmatched. The length of the CDR3 is 15 residues. From germline, CDR1 is DFQATT and CDR2 SNEGSKA (reference sequence). The CDR3 DNA reads as TGCAGTGCTAGCGGGGTAGCGGGAATCACAGATACGCAGTATTTT. Protein product: CSASGVAGITDTQYF.

The chain is built from TRBV6-1 and TRBJ1-2; tentative D call: TRBD1 (6 bases). CDR1 and CDR2 (germline): MNHNS, SASEGT. V dropped 2 bases and J dropped 6 bases, with 10 bases sitting between them. The CDR3 totals 13 residues. Written as DNA, the CDR3 is TGTGCCAGCAGTGAATACAGGGAGGATGGCTACACCTTC. Translation: CASSEYREDGYTF.

This sequence joins TRBV25-1 and TRBJ1-6; the match to TRBD1 covers 8 bases. This CDR3 has 17 amino acids. Germline CDR1 reads MGHDK; CDR2 reads SYGVNS. V lost 5 bases to trimming and J lost 5 bases; unmatched junction nucleotides: 11. The CDR3 spells CASSTGTGTRDNSPLHF. The CDR3, as DNA: TGTGCCAGCAGTACCGGGACAGGCACTCGGGATAATTCACCCCTCCACTTT. Looking up the rest from reference TRBV25-1 and TRBJ1-6 gives the full variable domain: EADIYQTPRYLVIGTGKKITLECSQTMGHDKMYWYQQDPGMELHLIHYSYGVNSTEKGDLSSESTVSRIRTEHFPLTLESARPSHTSQYLCASSTGTGTRDNSPLHFGNGTRLTVT.

The table lists this clonotype with many counts. V usage is TRBV20-1 and J usage is TRBJ2-7; 13 bases are a match to TRBD2. Trimming removed 4 bases from V and 6 bases from J; junction bases left unmatched: 6. This CDR3 is 14 amino acids long. The germline V gene encodes CDR1 DFQATT and CDR2 SNEGSKA (reference sequence). The CDR3 coding sequence is TGCAGTGCTAAGACTAGCGGGAGGACCAGCGAGCAGTACTTC. This gives the protein CSAKTSGRTSEQYF.